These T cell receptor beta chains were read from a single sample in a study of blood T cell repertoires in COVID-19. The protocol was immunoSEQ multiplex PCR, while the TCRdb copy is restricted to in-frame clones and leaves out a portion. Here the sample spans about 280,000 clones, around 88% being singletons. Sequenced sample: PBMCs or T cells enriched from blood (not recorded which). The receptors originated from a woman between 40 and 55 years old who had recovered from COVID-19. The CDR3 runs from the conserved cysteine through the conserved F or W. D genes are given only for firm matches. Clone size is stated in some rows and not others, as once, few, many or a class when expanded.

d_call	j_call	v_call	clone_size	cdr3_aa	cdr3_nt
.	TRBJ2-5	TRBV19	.	CASSGALPETQYF	TGTGCCAGCAGTGGGGCTCTACCGGAGACCCAGTACTTC
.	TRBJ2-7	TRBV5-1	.	CASSGSGTPGVEQYF	TGCGCCAGCAGCGGATCCGGGACCCCGGGAGTCGAGCAGTACTTC
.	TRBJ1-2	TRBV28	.	CASSFGQGHGYTF	TGTGCCAGCAGTTTCGGGCAGGGGCATGGCTACACCTTC
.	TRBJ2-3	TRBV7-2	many	CASSLASTDTQYF	TGTGCCAGCAGCTTGGCTAGCACAGATACGCAGTATTTT
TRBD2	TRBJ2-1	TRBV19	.	CASSPTSGSFNEQFF	TGTGCCAGTAGTCCGACTAGCGGGAGTTTCAATGAGCAGTTCTTC
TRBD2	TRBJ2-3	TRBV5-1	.	CASSLRPVGLAGGFSSTDTQYF	TGCGCCAGCAGCCTCCGCCCTGTGGGCCTAGCGGGAGGATTTTCTAGCACAGATACGCAGTATTTT
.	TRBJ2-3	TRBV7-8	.	CASSLVKDTQYF	TGTGCCAGCAGCTTAGTTAAAGATACGCAGTATTTT
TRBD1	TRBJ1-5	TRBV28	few	CASSLKTGVGQPQHF	TGTGCCAGCAGTTTAAAAACAGGGGTGGGTCAGCCCCAGCATTTT
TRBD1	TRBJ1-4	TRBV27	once	CATRRTRGGTAGEKLFF	TGTGCCACCCGACGTACCAGGGGTGGGACAGCTGGTGAAAAACTGTTTTTT
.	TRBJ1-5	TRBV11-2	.	CASTLGLTRDQPQHF	TGTGCCAGCACCCTGGGACTCACCAGGGATCAGCCCCAGCATTTT
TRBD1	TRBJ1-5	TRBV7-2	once	CASSPGQGRYQPQHF	TGTGCCAGCAGCCCGGGACAGGGTCGTTACCAGCCCCAGCATTTT
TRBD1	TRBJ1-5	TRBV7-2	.	CASSLGDRVQPQHF	TGTGCCAGCAGCTTAGGGGACAGGGTTCAGCCCCAGCATTTT
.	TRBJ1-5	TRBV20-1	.	CSASRSARGVRRNQPQHF	TGCAGTGCTAGTAGGAGCGCGCGGGGAGTAAGACGCAATCAGCCCCAGCATTTT
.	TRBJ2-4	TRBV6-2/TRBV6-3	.	CASSYSALLAKNIQYF	TGTGCCAGCAGTTACTCGGCCCTTTTAGCCAAAAACATTCAGTACTTC
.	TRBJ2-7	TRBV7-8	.	CASSFSTNYEQYF	TGTGCCAGCAGCTTCAGTACTAACTACGAGCAGTACTTC
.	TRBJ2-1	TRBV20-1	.	CSASGAGHYNEQFF	TGCAGTGCTAGTGGTGCGGGTCACTACAATGAGCAGTTCTTC
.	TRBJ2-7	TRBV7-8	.	CASSLGGGRRQYF	TGTGCCAGCAGCTTAGGAGGGGGACGTCGGCAGTACTTC
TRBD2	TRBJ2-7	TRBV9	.	CASSVDGLAGYEQYF	TGTGCCAGCAGCGTAGATGGTCTAGCGGGCTACGAGCAGTACTTC
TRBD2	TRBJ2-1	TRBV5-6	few	CASSFRRTSGLNEQFF	TGTGCCAGCAGCTTTAGGAGGACTAGCGGGTTGAATGAGCAGTTCTTC
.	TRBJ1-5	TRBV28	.	CASRRPYSNQPQHF	TGTGCCAGCAGGCGGCCTTATAGCAATCAGCCCCAGCATTTT
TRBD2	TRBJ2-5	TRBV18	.	CASSRGRAGETQYF	TGTGCCAGCTCACGAGGGAGGGCCGGGGAGACCCAGTACTTC
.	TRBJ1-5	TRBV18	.	CASSPSPGEPQHF	TGTGCCAGCTCACCCAGCCCGGGGGAGCCCCAGCATTTT
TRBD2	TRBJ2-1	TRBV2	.	CASSNSPGLAGDHEQFF	TGTGCCAGCAGCAACTCCCCGGGACTAGCGGGAGATCACGAGCAGTTCTTC
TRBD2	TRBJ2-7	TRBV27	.	CASSLPGTRSGEQYF	TGTGCCAGCAGTTTACCCGGGACTAGAAGTGGCGAGCAGTACTTC
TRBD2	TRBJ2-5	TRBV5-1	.	CASSHGTNQETQYF	TGCGCCAGCAGCCACGGGACTAACCAAGAGACCCAGTACTTC
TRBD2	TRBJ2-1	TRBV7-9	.	CASSSRLAGADEQFF	TGTGCCAGCAGCTCCCGACTAGCGGGAGCTGATGAGCAGTTCTTC
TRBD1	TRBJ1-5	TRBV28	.	CASSLRYMGQGGNQPQHF	TGTGCCAGCAGTTTACGGTACATGGGACAGGGTGGCAATCAGCCCCAGCATTTT
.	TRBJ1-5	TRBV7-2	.	CASSPTGIQPQHF	TGTGCCAGCAGTCCAACAGGGATTCAGCCCCAGCATTTT
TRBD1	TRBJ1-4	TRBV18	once	CASSPRTGATNEKLFF	TGTGCCAGCTCACCTCGGACAGGGGCTACTAATGAAAAACTGTTTTTT
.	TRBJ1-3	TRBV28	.	CASSPHQISGNTIYF	TGTGCCAGCAGCCCCCATCAGATTTCTGGAAACACCATATATTTT
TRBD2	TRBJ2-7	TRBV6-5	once	CATWTSGRTYEQYF	TGTGCCACGTGGACTAGCGGGCGTACCTACGAGCAGTACTTC
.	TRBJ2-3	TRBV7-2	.	CASSTSTGDTQYF	TGTGCCAGCAGCACTTCGACGGGAGATACGCAGTATTTT
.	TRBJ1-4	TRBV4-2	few	CASSQVSRVGTNEKLFF	TGTGCCAGCAGCCAAGTGTCGAGGGTCGGGACTAATGAAAAACTGTTTTTT
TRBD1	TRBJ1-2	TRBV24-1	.	CATSDLKQGNGYTF	TGTGCCACCAGTGATTTGAAACAGGGGAACGGCTACACCTTC
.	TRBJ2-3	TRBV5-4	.	CASSLSGGADTQYF	TGTGCCAGCAGCCTGTCGGGGGGCGCGGATACGCAGTATTTT
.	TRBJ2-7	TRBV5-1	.	CASSAIFGRDFYEQYF	TGCGCCAGCAGTGCCATTTTCGGCAGGGATTTCTACGAGCAGTACTTC
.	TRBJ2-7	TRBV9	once	CASSAPPGEQYF	TGTGCCAGCAGCGCCCCCCCGGGCGAGCAGTACTTC
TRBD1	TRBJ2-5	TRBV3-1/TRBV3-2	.	CASSANRGVMGTQYF	TGTGCCAGCAGCGCCAACAGGGGGGTGATGGGGACCCAGTACTTC
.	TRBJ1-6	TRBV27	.	CASSPTAFRSPLHF	TGTGCCAGCAGCCCGACAGCTTTTCGGTCACCCCTCCACTTT
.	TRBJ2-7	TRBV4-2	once	CASSQYGTSLSYEQYF	TGTGCCAGCAGCCAATACGGGACATCGCTCTCCTACGAGCAGTACTTC
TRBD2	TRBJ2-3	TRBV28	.	CAGIGMGKLATTYTDTQYF	TGTGCCGGCATTGGGATGGGGAAACTAGCGACAACATACACAGATACGCAGTATTTT
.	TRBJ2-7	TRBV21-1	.	CASSTTGLAGSYEQYF	TGTGCCAGCAGCACCACTGGACTAGCGGGTTCCTACGAGCAGTACTTC
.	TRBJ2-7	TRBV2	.	CASSLAVSYEQYF	TGTGCCAGCAGTCTTGCGGTTTCCTACGAGCAGTACTTC
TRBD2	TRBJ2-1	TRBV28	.	CASSAGGYNEQFF	TGTGCCAGCAGCGCCGGGGGGTACAATGAGCAGTTCTTC
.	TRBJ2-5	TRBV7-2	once	CASSLGPREQETQYF	TGTGCCAGCAGCTTAGGTCCTAGAGAACAAGAGACCCAGTACTTC
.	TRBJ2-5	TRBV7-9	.	CASSLSRGLLRETQYF	TGTGCCAGCAGTCTTTCCCGGGGACTGCTTAGGGAGACCCAGTACTTC
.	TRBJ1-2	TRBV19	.	CASTDGGEVSGYTF	TGTGCCAGTACCGACGGAGGGGAGGTGTCTGGCTACACCTTC
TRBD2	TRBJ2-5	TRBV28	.	CASNRLAGDWGRETQYF	TGTGCCAGCAACAGGCTAGCGGGAGACTGGGGCCGTGAGACCCAGTACTTC
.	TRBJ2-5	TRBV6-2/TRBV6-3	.	CASSYSRREPYF	TGTGCCAGCAGTTACTCGAGACGGGAGCCGTACTTC
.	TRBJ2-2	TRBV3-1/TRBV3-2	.	CASSRAPLTSSSTGELFF	TGTGCCAGCAGCCGTGCGCCCCTGACTAGTTCAAGCACCGGGGAGCTGTTTTTT